This entry lists 6 T cell receptor beta chains sequenced from one sample in a study of shared clonotypes between healthy human individuals. CD45RO-negative, CCR7-selected cells formed the naive CD8 fraction, which excluded terminally differentiated effector memory CD45RA+ cells. Repertoires were generated with immunoSEQ multiplex PCR, while TCRdb's copy carries only in-frame clones and drops some. The sample holds millions of clones; over 85% are singletons and the top ten take roughly 1%. Sequencing was performed on naive CD8+ T cells sorted from blood. The receptors were gathered from a man younger than 30 in good health.

The chain combines TRBV6-1 with TRBJ2-7, with D perhaps assigned TRBD1 or TRBD2 (5 bases each). Looked up from germline, CDR1 is MNHNS and CDR2 is SASEGT. V was trimmed by 4 bases and J by 6 bases, leaving 10 bases between them. The length of the CDR3 is 12 residues. In DNA form, the CDR3 reads TGTGCCAGCAGTGGAAGAGGGGCCGAGCAGTACTTC. Translated, it gives CASSGRGAEQYF.

The table lists this clone with a few counts. This sequence joins TRBV7-2 and TRBJ2-1, with D uncertain. The CDR3 extends over 16 amino acids. Looked up from germline, CDR1 is SGHTA and CDR2 is FQGNSA. Deletions cut 5 bases from V and 7 bases from J, with 21 bases between. This CDR3 reads CASSHLRVLEVNEQFF. In nucleotides, the CDR3 is TGTGCCAGCAGCCACCTCCGGGTCCTGGAAGTTAATGAGCAGTTCTTC.

This chain uses TRBV7-9 with TRBJ2-7, with 8 bases lining up with TRBD2. Germline V lookup: CDR1 SEHNR, CDR2 FQNEAQ (reference sequence). V was pared by 5 bases and J by 3 bases, with 9 bases of the junction left unmatched. There are 15 residues in the CDR3. CDR3 DNA: TGTGCCAGCAGCGGGGGGACTAGGCTGGTCTACGAGCAGTACTTC. Its protein is CASSGGTRLVYEQYF.

This chain joins TRBV28 and TRBJ1-4, with D possibly being TRBD1 (5 bases). This CDR3 spans 12 amino acids. Trimming shortened V by 4 bases and J by 13 bases, and 13 bases separated the two germline ends. In germline, CDR1 is MDHEN, CDR2 SYDVKM. The CDR3 reads CASSWGATGLFF. DNA of the CDR3: TGTGCCAGCAGTTGGGGCGCAACGGGACTGTTTTTT.

V is TRBV7-8 and J is TRBJ2-3; 11 nucleotides agree with TRBD2. This CDR3 spans 15 amino acids. With V trimmed by 6 bases and J by 6 bases, 8 bases remained unmatched. Germline-derived CDR1 and CDR2 are SGHVS and FQNEAQ. The CDR3 here is CASSPLAGVPDTQYF. Written as DNA, the CDR3 is TGTGCCAGCAGTCCACTAGCGGGAGTTCCGGATACGCAGTATTTT.

The chain recombines TRBV30 with TRBJ1-5; tentatively, D is TRBD1 (6 bases). V was clipped by 0 bases and J by 4 bases, with 13 bases between them. Germline V gene sequence: CDR1 GTSNPN, CDR2 SVGIG (reference sequence). This CDR3 contains 15 residues. The CDR3 loop is CAWSVGAGTNQPQHF. The CDR3 nucleotides are TGTGCCTGGAGTGTAGGGGCAGGGACAAATCAGCCCCAGCATTTT.